These 24 T cell receptor beta chains came from one sample sequenced in a study of cytotoxic CD8 clonotypes in ibrutinib-treated CLL. Sequenced by immunoSEQ multiplex PCR; TCRdb stores in-frame clones only, minus some. The sample lists around 310,000 clones, about 80% seen once, with roughly 7% in the top ten. The specimen was PBMCs, collected before ibrutinib treatment. All receptors derive from a human donor with chronic lymphocytic leukemia.

The V gene is TRBV19, the J gene TRBJ2-3; D remains ambiguous. CDR3 length: 13 residues. V was trimmed by 1 base and J by 1 base, leaving 3 bases between them. CDR1 is LNHDA and CDR2 is SQIVND in the germline V gene (reference sequence). The chain's CDR3 is CASSIVGTDTQYF. In DNA form, the CDR3 reads TGTGCCAGTAGTATAGTGGGCACAGATACGCAGTATTTT.

This clone occurred a few times. The chain couples TRBV6-1 to TRBJ1-2; 7 nucleotides align to TRBD1. This CDR3 is built from 13 residues. V trimming: 5 bases; J trimming: 5 bases; junction bases outside the gene matches: 5. From germline, CDR1 is MNHNS and CDR2 SASEGT. In nucleotides, the CDR3 is TGTGCCAGCAGTTCTCCGGGACAGTATGGCTACACCTTC. It translates to CASSSPGQYGYTF.

This clone was found a few times. The chain employs TRBV30 and TRBJ2-7; D is possibly TRBD2 (7 bases). V shed 4 bases and J shed 0 bases, with 13 bases lying between them. CDR1 and CDR2 from the germline V gene are GTSNPN and SVGIG (reference sequence). The CDR3 loop spans 14 amino acids. CDR3 nucleotide sequence: TGTGCCTGGAACAGGGACTATAGCTCCTACGAGCAGTACTTC. Residues: CAWNRDYSSYEQYF. Full variable domain (missing parts from reference TRBV30 and TRBJ2-7): SQTIHQWPATLVQPVGSPLSLECTVEGTSNPNLYWYRQAAGRGLQLLFYSVGIGQISSEVPQNLSASRPQDRQFILSSKKLLLSDSGFYLCAWNRDYSSYEQYFGPGTRLTVT.

The rearrangement joins TRBV9 to TRBJ1-5, with D tentatively TRBD1 (5 bases). Trimming left V 4 bases short and J 2 bases short, with 13 bases between. The CDR3 is made up of 15 amino acids. Germline values: CDR1 SGDLS, CDR2 YYNGEE. The CDR3 region has the DNA TGTGCCAGCAGCCTCCAGGGTTTACGCAATCAGCCCCAGCATTTT. Its translation: CASSLQGLRNQPQHF. The full variable domain, completed using reference TRBV9 and TRBJ1-5, is DSGVTQTPKHLITATGQRVTLRCSPRSGDLSVYWYQQSLDQGLQFLIQYYNGEERAKGNILERFSAQQFPDLHSELNLSSLELGDSALYFCASSLQGLRNQPQHFGDGTRLSIL.

This chain links TRBV11-1 with TRBJ2-7; 10 nucleotides line up with TRBD1. Germline V gene data show CDR1 as SGHAT and CDR2 as FQDESV (reference sequence). The V gene end was trimmed by 5 bases and the J gene end by 5 bases; junction bases not matched to a gene: 9. This CDR3 is built from 15 residues. CDR3 residues: CASSPRDRGLDEQYF. The CDR3 DNA reads TGTGCCAGCAGCCCACGGGACAGGGGTTTGGACGAGCAGTACTTC.

The chain has TRBV11-2 and TRBJ2-5; 7 bases match TRBD2. J gave up 1 base and V 1 base, and 9 bases lay outside the gene matches. Germline V CDR1 and CDR2: SGHAT, FQNNGV. This CDR3 has 17 residues. CDR3 in DNA: TGTGCCAGCAGCTTAGGAGCTAGCGGCACCATCCAAGAGACCCAGTACTTC. It is translated as CASSLGASGTIQETQYF. The full variable domain, in which reference TRBV11-2 and TRBJ2-5 provide the parts outside the CDR3, is EAGVAQSPRYKIIEKRQSVAFWCNPISGHATLYWYQQILGQGPKLLIQFQNNGVVDDSQLPKDRFSAERLKGVDSTLKIQPAKLEDSAVYLCASSLGASGTIQETQYFGPGTRLLVL.

There are a few counts of this clone. This chain uses TRBV14 with TRBJ1-1; the D is unclear. Trimming removed 2 bases from V and 2 bases from J, with 0 bases in between. CDR3 length: 11 amino acids. Germline lookup yields CDR1 SGHDN and CDR2 FVKESK. The CDR3 DNA reads as TGTGCCAGCAGCCAAAACACTGAAGCTTTCTTT. Its translation is CASSQNTEAFF.

The CDR3 sequence: CASSWGLAGNIQYF. For the CDR3, the DNA is TGTGCCAGCAGCTGGGGACTAGCGGGAAACATTCAGTACTTC. The chain employs TRBV7-2 and TRBJ2-4; TRBD2 agrees at 12 bases. Germline V gene lookup returns CDR1 SGHTA and CDR2 FQGNSA. V lost 4 bases, J lost 6 bases, and 1 base stayed unmatched. The CDR3 spans 14 residues.

The rearrangement links TRBV28 to TRBJ1-2, with D possibly matching TRBD1 (5 bases). CDR1 is MDHEN and CDR2 is SYDVKM in the germline V gene. The CDR3 loop spans 15 amino acids. V was cut by 5 bases and J by 5 bases, with 18 bases left in between. The CDR3 protein is CASSILRGDSYGYTF. CDR3 sequence (DNA): TGTGCCAGCAGTATCCTTCGGGGGGATTCATATGGCTACACCTTC.

V gene TRBV23-1 combines with J gene TRBJ1-4, with D possibly being TRBD1 (6 bases). TRBV23-1 is given ORF status, its function remaining uncertain. CDR3 length equals 15 residues. Between the trimmed V and J ends, which lost 3 bases and 5 bases, there was a span of 13 bases. The chain's CDR3 is CASSHVQGWNEKLFF. As DNA, the CDR3 is TGCGCCAGCAGTCACGTACAGGGATGGAATGAAAAACTGTTTTTT.

The chain links TRBV4-1 to TRBJ2-6; D is uncertain. The germline V and J ends were trimmed by 4 bases and 0 bases, with 10 bases remaining between them. The CDR3 spans 16 residues. Germline loops: CDR1 MGHRA, CDR2 YSYEKL. In DNA form, the CDR3 reads TGCGCCAGCAGCCTCGGTCCTCTCTCTGGGGCCAACGTCCTGACTTTC. Translation gives CASSLGPLSGANVLTF.

This chain links TRBV28 with TRBJ2-5; 9 positions agree with TRBD1. This CDR3 contains 14 residues. J lost 5 bases, V lost 5 bases, and 6 bases had no gene match. Germline CDR1 is MDHEN and CDR2 is SYDVKM. The CDR3 protein is CASSAWDRDETQYF. The CDR3, as DNA: TGTGCCAGCAGTGCCTGGGACAGGGATGAGACCCAGTACTTC. Looking up the rest from reference TRBV28 and TRBJ2-5 gives the full variable domain: DVKVTQSSRYLVKRTGEKVFLECVQDMDHENMFWYRQDPGLGLRLIYFSYDVKMKEKGDIPEGYSVSREKKERFSLILESASTNQTSMYLCASSAWDRDETQYFGPGTRLLVL.

In its sample, this clone was seen a few times. This chain links TRBV4-2 with TRBJ2-7; 7 bases map to TRBD2. J gave up 2 bases and V 1 base, and 5 bases lay outside the gene matches. CDR3 length: 15 residues. Germline CDR1 LGHNA, CDR2 YNFKEQ. The CDR3 DNA is TGTGCCAGCAGCCAAGGGCGGCTAGCGGCCTACGAGCAGTACTTC. The encoded protein is CASSQGRLAAYEQYF.

As DNA, the CDR3 is TGTGCCAGCAGCTTAGGGTTTAGCTTTCTGGATACGCAGTATTTT. Its protein is CASSLGFSFLDTQYF. This chain joins TRBV7-9 and TRBJ2-3; D gene unclear. This CDR3 is 15 amino acids long. The germline V and J ends were trimmed by 1 base and 6 bases, with 14 bases remaining between them. Germline-derived CDR1 and CDR2 are SEHNR and FQNEAQ (reference sequence).

The genes are TRBV2 and TRBJ1-5, with no clear D. V gave up 6 bases and J gave up 0 bases, with 6 bases separating them. This CDR3 region has 13 residues. Germline lookup yields CDR1 SNHLY and CDR2 FYNNEI. CDR3 residues: CASRRDSNQPQHF. In nucleotides, the CDR3 is TGTGCCAGCAGAAGAGATAGCAATCAGCCCCAGCATTTT.

CDR3 sequence (DNA): TGTGCCAGCAGCTTAGCCTGGGATCGGGGAGAGACCCAGTACTTC. Translating it yields CASSLAWDRGETQYF. The V and J genes are TRBV7-2 and TRBJ2-5, with TRBD2 as a possible D gene (5 bases). CDR1 is SGHTA and CDR2 is FQGNSA in the germline V gene. Trimming shortened V by 0 bases and J by 4 bases, and 12 bases separated the two germline ends. CDR3 size: 15 residues.

The chain uses TRBV5-1 and TRBJ2-2; TRBD1 is a possible D gene (5 bases). V gave up 4 bases and J gave up 3 bases, with 10 bases separating them. Germline V lookup: CDR1 SGHRS, CDR2 YFSETQ. The CDR3 has 14 amino acids. The CDR3 DNA is TGCGCCAGCAGCCAGGGCGTGGACACCGGGGAGCTGTTTTTT. Translated, it gives CASSQGVDTGELFF.

Worth noting for this clone: A clone one base away is much larger, so this may be a read error. The chain couples TRBV27 to TRBJ1-1; TRBD1 matches 7 bases. The germline V gene encodes CDR1 MNHEY and CDR2 SMNVEV (reference sequence). The CDR3 is made up of 13 amino acids. V lost 6 bases, J lost 1 base, and 2 bases stayed unmatched. The CDR3 sequence is CASSRDRNTEAFF. The DNA for the CDR3 is TGTGCCAGCAGCCGGGACAGGAACACTGAAGCTTTCTTT.

V is TRBV10-3 and J is TRBJ1-3; D gene unclear. Trimming cost V 8 bases and J 1 base, with 9 bases left between them. The CDR3 runs to 13 residues. CDR1 ENHRY and CDR2 SYGVKD come from the germline V gene. CDR3 amino acids: CAISAGSGNTIYF. Here the CDR3 DNA reads TGTGCCATCTCGGCGGGGTCTGGAAACACCATATATTTT.

This chain connects TRBV7-2 to TRBJ2-1, with 13 bases that match TRBD2. The V segment lost 1 base and the J segment 6 bases; nucleotides outside the gene matches: 6. Germline lookup yields CDR1 SGHTA and CDR2 FQGNSA. The CDR3 contains 17 residues. DNA of the CDR3: TGTGCCAGCAGCTTAGGAGTAAGGACTAGCGGGAGCAATGAGCAGTTCTTC. This encodes CASSLGVRTSGSNEQFF.

This clone has only a few counts. V usage is TRBV15 and J usage is TRBJ1-4; D is unresolved. This CDR3 is built from 14 residues. V was clipped by 10 bases and J by 4 bases, with 16 bases between them. CDR1 LNHNV and CDR2 YYDKDF come from the germline V gene (reference sequence). DNA of the CDR3: TGTGCCAGGGAAGGCAGACATGTTAATGAAAAACTGTTTTTT. Its translation is CAREGRHVNEKLFF.

V and J are TRBV5-5 and TRBJ1-2; TRBD1 might be the D (5 bases). V shed 3 bases and J shed 2 bases, with 20 bases lying between them. Germline V gives CDR1 SGHKS, CDR2 YYEKEE (reference sequence). The CDR3 is 17 amino acids. CDR3 sequence: CASSWAGTRAANYGYTF. The CDR3 DNA follows: TGTGCCAGCAGCTGGGCCGGGACTCGGGCGGCCAACTATGGCTACACCTTC.

This clone was counted between two and nine times. This sequence joins TRBV18 and TRBJ2-2; 7 nucleotides line up with TRBD1. The CDR3 contains 13 residues. V was pared by 5 bases and J by 4 bases, with 1 base of the junction left unmatched. Germline V gene sequence: CDR1 KGHSH, CDR2 LQKENI. Written as DNA, the CDR3 is TGTGCCAGCTCAGGGGACAGCACCGGGGAGCTGTTTTTT. Translated: CASSGDSTGELFF.

The V call is TRBV6-6, the J call TRBJ2-7, with D perhaps matching TRBD1 (6 bases). Germline V gene data show CDR1 as MNHNY and CDR2 as SVGAGI (reference sequence). V was clipped by 0 bases and J by 7 bases, with 7 bases between them. This CDR3 contains 12 residues. CDR3 DNA: TGTGCCAGCAGTTACTCAGGGGGAGAGCAGTACTTC. Amino acids: CASSYSGGEQYF.